What follows is one TCR beta chain and its context. Its antigen is still unknown. Every one of the patients relapsed after autologous stem cell transplantation (brentuximab vedotin exposure was variable). The data are from a study of PD-1 blockade in classical Hodgkin lymphoma. The CDR3 runs 14 residues. The V gene end was trimmed by 2 bases and the J gene end by 7 bases; junction bases not matched to a gene: 7. The V gene's germline CDR1 is SGHDT and CDR2 YYEEEE. Overall study findings and caveats: Relative to healthy donors, newly diagnosed patients reportedly had lower baseline TCR diversity, which was reported as lower still in relapsed/refractory patients. Complete responders showed a baseline diversity that resembled the diversity of newly diagnosed patients. Reasons behind the repertoire differences stay unclear, perhaps disease activity or earlier therapy.

Only in-frame clones appear in the TCRdb table, and some are missing; sequencing was by immunoSEQ multiplex PCR. This sample has under 7,500 clones; 76% occur once, and the top ten carry roughly 46%. This receptor was identified in a human donor with classical Hodgkin lymphoma. This material consisted of peripheral blood mononuclear cells (PBMCs), taken before the second cycle of nivolumab. V usage is TRBV5-6 and J usage is TRBJ1-1, with TRBD1 matching over 8 bases. In DNA, the CDR3 is TGTGCCAGCAGCTTAGAAGGGACAGGCTTTGAAGCTTTCTTT. This gives the protein CASSLEGTGFEAFF.